This is a list of T cell receptor beta chains from one sample in a study of T-cell reconstitution after alpha-beta-depleted transplantation in children. A single record per CDR3 protein comes from TCRdb applying MiXCR to the PCR reads. The table lists more than 400,000 distinct CDR3 sequences, more than 9.5% of them singletons. This specimen was PBMCs, mostly from graft donor cells, taken 180 days after TCRalphabeta/CD19-depleted stem cell transplant. The receptors derive from a female patient under 10 years old who had a stem cell transplant for aplastic anemia, so the T cells may come from the graft donor. The CDR3 runs from the conserved cysteine through the conserved F or W.

V gene	J gene	CDR3 protein
TRBV7-2	TRBJ1-2	CASSLVLEQSYGYTF
TRBV7-2	TRBJ2-2	CASSLLVWGGELFF
TRBV19	TRBJ2-2	CASSMRSGELFF
TRBV7-2	TRBJ2-5	CASSISRGETQYF
TRBV4-3	TRBJ2-3	CASSQDWGRPSTDTQYF
TRBV11-2	TRBJ2-1	CASSLVPPGRSSYNEQFF
TRBV9	TRBJ2-1	CASSTSGTPYNEQFF
TRBV28	TRBJ2-2	CASSPGGKRGTGELFF
TRBV27	TRBJ1-5	CASSFRGRGNQPQHF
TRBV28	TRBJ2-2	CASSQDRIPTGELFF
TRBV28	TRBJ2-2	CASSFLRLAGPTGELFF
TRBV29-1	TRBJ2-7	CSVEGGWSGHTYEQYF
TRBV12-3/TRBV12-4	TRBJ2-1	CASIPRTSGTLSYNEQFF
TRBV28	TRBJ2-7	CASRSPGQGFLLRGQYF
TRBV4-1	TRBJ1-1	CASSQEGTDPFF
TRBV3-1	TRBJ2-5	CASSQGGQDPETQYF
TRBV6-1	TRBJ2-5	CASRTNRGVEETQYF
TRBV28	TRBJ1-3	CASSQTDGRRGNTIYF
TRBV28	TRBJ2-1	CASSFVGTGNYNEQFF
TRBV7-2	TRBJ2-7	CASSVRTGGNEQYF
TRBV7-2	TRBJ1-2	CASSLRGGPSRYGYTF
TRBV25-1	TRBJ2-3	CASSRGTFSTDTQYF
TRBV3-1	TRBJ1-1	CASGSTEAFF
TRBV7-8	TRBJ2-1	CASSIGTSGRNYNEQFF
TRBV6-5	TRBJ1-1	CASSYGGNRQAEAFF
TRBV5-5	TRBJ1-2	CASNLCGGNGYTF
TRBV4-1	TRBJ2-1	CASSQESLAGGSEQFF
TRBV28	TRBJ1-5	CASSFWSRGRGQPQHF
TRBV7-9	TRBJ1-1	CASSPPGAEAFF
TRBV7-2	TRBJ1-4	CASSRSGVLFF
TRBV15	TRBJ2-4	CATSRERRGPKNIQYF
TRBV5-1	TRBJ1-5	CASSFPSFLTGKLIRSYRPQHF
TRBV3-1	TRBJ2-7	CASSPKIGQGSYEQYF
TRBV7-9	TRBJ1-1	CASSLEQFANTEAFF
TRBV21-1	TRBJ2-7	CASSKTMVEQYF
TRBV29-1	TRBJ2-1	CSVESGVGAAYNEQFF
TRBV6-5	TRBJ2-5	CASSYSLAAPQETQYF